This TCR beta chain was captured in a study of blood T cell repertoires in COVID-19. The data were produced by immunoSEQ multiplex PCR, yet TCRdb's version contains in-frame clones alone and is incomplete. Of approximately 110,000 clones listed, more than 70% are singletons. The sequenced sample was peripheral blood. This sequence originates from a human donor in a cohort sampled during active COVID-19.

DNA for the CDR3: TGTGCCAGCAGCTTATTATCCCGACAGGGTAACGAGCAGTACTTC. It translates to CASSLLSRQGNEQYF. The chain carries TRBV7-2 and TRBJ2-7; TRBD1 agrees at 7 bases. This CDR3 is built from 15 residues. The germline CDR1 and CDR2 sequences are SGHTA and FQGNSA. V shed 2 bases, J shed 5 bases, and the junction held 9 bases outside the gene matches.